This TCR beta chain comes out of a study of low-dose radiotherapy and immunotherapy resistance in tumors. Study summary: Cohort 1 got 0.5 Gy per fraction every 2 weeks, 6.5 Gy in total. Individuals in Cohort 2 had 1 Gy per fraction every two weeks, adding up to 13 Gy over 26 weeks.

Alpha- and beta-chain coverage of first-strand cDNA came from TRAV- and TRBV-specific primers. TCRs were amplified for around 21 PCR cycles with a constant-region primer and V-primer adapter. After the mRNA was isolated, it was amplified using in vitro transcription. TCRdb ran MiXCR on the reads and lists one entry per CDR3 protein. The table has 85,000 to 95,000 distinct CDR3 sequences, approximately 22% seen once. Trimming shortened V by 6 bases and J by 1 base, and 15 bases separated the two germline ends. The CDR3 spans 15 residues. Germline V gene data show CDR1 as MNHNY and CDR2 as SVGAGI (reference sequence). Described time point: after trial treatment. Treatment here: LDRT plus nivolumab, ipilimumab, low-dose cyclophosphamide and aspirin (RACIN trial). Administered to the donors were nivolumab, ipilimumab, aspirin, low-dose cyclophosphamide and low-dose radiotherapy.

Material: PBMCs, obtained after low-dose radiotherapy plus immunotherapy. V and J are TRBV6-6 and TRBJ1-1; D may be TRBD1 (6 bases). The sequence was obtained from a female donor with ovarian cancer. The CDR3 protein is CASSRGRGWNTEAFF. CDR3 bases: TGTGCCAGCAGCCGAGGGAGGGGGTGGAACACTGAAGCTTTCTTT.